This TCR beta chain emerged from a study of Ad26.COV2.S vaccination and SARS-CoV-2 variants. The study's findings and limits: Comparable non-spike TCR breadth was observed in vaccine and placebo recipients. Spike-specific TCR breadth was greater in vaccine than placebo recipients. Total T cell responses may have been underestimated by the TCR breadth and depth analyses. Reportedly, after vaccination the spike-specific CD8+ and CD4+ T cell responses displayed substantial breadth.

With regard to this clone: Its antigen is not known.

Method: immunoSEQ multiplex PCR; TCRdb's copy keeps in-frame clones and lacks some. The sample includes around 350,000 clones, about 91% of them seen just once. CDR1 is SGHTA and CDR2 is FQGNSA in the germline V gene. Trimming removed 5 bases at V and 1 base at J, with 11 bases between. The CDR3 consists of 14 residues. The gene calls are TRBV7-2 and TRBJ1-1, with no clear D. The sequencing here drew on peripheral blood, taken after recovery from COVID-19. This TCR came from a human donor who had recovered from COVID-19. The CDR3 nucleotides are TGTGCCAGCAGCACCTCCGGGAGGAACACTGAAGCTTTCTTT. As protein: CASSTSGRNTEAFF.